Sequencing of this T cell receptor (beta chain) was carried out in a study of T cells in Graves' hyperthyroidism and ophthalmopathy. Per germline, CDR1 MNHNS and CDR2 SASEGT. This CDR3 comprises 13 residues. Trimming removed 8 bases at V and 0 bases at J, with 8 bases between. TCR beta CDR3 sequences were amplified from RNA transcripts. The study used the HTBI primer set for a first-round RT-PCR of the TCR CDR3. In TCRdb, the multiplex PCR reads were re-called with MiXCR into one record per CDR3 protein. The table lists a few hundred thousand distinct CDR3 sequences, approximately 14% of them singletons, with 28% in the top ten.

The clonotype originates from a woman under 30 with Graves' hyperthyroidism that later progressed to Graves' ophthalmopathy. The sequenced material came from blood. This chain joins TRBV6-1 and TRBJ2-1; tentative D call: TRBD1 (5 bases). For the CDR3, the DNA is TGTGCCAGCGACAGAAGCTCCTACAATGAGCAGTTCTTC. The encoded protein is CASDRSSYNEQFF.